This T cell receptor beta chain comes out of a study of pediatric ulcerative colitis. The germline V gene encodes CDR1 SGHRS and CDR2 YFSETQ. Trimming cost V 5 bases and J 0 bases, with 15 bases left between them. The CDR3 runs to 15 residues. Profiled with immunoSEQ multiplex PCR; TCRdb holds only in-frame clones, not every one. The sample shows about 60,000 clones, 85% to 90% of them seen only once. Notes on this clone: As yet, its antigen is unknown.

Notes on the study in general: Acute severe colitis showed lower rectal diversity from clonal expansions.

The sample consisted of blood. The TCR originated in a boy aged 5-17 years who was a control in a study of pediatric ulcerative colitis. The chain combines TRBV5-1 with TRBJ2-7, with TRBD2 as a possible D gene (6 bases). The CDR3 loop reads CASRPSVGSSYEQYF. CDR3 nucleotides: TGCGCCAGCAGGCCAAGTGTCGGGAGCTCCTACGAGCAGTACTTC.